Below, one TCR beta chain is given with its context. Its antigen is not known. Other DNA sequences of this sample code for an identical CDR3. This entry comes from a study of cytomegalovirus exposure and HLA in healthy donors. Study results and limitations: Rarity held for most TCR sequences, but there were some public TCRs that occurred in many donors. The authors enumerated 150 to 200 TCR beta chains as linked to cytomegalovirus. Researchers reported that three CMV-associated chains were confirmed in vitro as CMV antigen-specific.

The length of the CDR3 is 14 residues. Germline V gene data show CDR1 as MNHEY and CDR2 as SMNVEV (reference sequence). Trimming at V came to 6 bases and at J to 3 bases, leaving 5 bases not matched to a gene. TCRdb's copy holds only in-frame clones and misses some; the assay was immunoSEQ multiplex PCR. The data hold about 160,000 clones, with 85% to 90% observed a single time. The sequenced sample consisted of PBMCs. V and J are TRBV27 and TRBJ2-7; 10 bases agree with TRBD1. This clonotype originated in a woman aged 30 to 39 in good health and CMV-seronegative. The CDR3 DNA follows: TGTGCCAGCAGGACCGGGACAGGGGTCTACGAGCAGTACTTC. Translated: CASRTGTGVYEQYF.